Detailed here is one TCR beta chain. Its antigen specificity is not known. Base-call qualities are not available, and no considerably larger clone is one nucleotide away. V gives up 7 bases and J gives up 0 bases, and the segment between their germline ends measures 16 bases. Inclusive of the bounding cysteine and phenylalanine, the CDR3 is 15 residues long. Solely the CDR3 DNA is kept, with 45 bases framed from the first base. According to the germline V gene, CDR1 reads MDHEN and CDR2 reads SYDVKM. These data come from a study of blood T cell repertoires in COVID-19 (dated by TCRdb to the early 2020s). For context, the study as a whole: The collaborator samples originated in the United States, Italy and Spain and spanned the acute and convalescent phases of COVID-19. The prospective study material was composed of cDNA or gDNA derived from T cells, B-cell-depleted T cells, or PBMCs. Subjects who had been exposed to COVID-19, were actively infected with it, or had recovered from it provided the deeply sampled blood TCRbeta repertoires that made up the dataset. The repertoires were made available in a free public database intended to serve as a resource for research on the immune response to SARS-CoV-2. Samples were obtained from the ongoing ImmuneRACE study (first 160 participants) and from about 1,300 subjects provided by 6 global collaborators. Sample metadata almost always included a de-identified subject ID, COVID-19 status, age in years and sex. Where available, HLA class I and class II types were obtained from metadata supplied by the sample provider rather than from assay-based typing. Paper-wide results and their limitations: The amount of clinical and demographic metadata varied by source and participant and was provided uncurated.

The immunoSEQ Assay, a bias-controlled multiplex PCR, was used to amplify TCRbeta CDR3 regions from genomic DNA. Per the original workflow: Within the assay, amplification of reference gene primers was used to estimate how many nucleated cells each sample contained. To quantify the absolute abundance of each unique TCRbeta CDR3 rearrangement, sequence reads were collapsed and filtered. For each sample, productive Simpson clonality was calculated by taking the square root of Simpson's diversity index across productive rearrangements. Not all clones reach the TCRdb copy of this immuneACCESS table, which keeps in-frame sequences only. Checked studies attribute under half of the gap to unresolved V genes and leave the rest unexplained. The D gene and trimming were derived from the DNA, and the V and J assignments and clone size from that table. The sample table lists approximately 300,000 clones, approximately 91% of them with a count of one. Approximately 5.2% of the sample rests with the top ten.

Participants in the prospective study were enrolled through a virtual design, were aged roughly 18 to 100 years, and lived in approximately 24 United States geographic areas. To assign participants to cohorts, the prospective study relied on clinical history that participants themselves reported in a screening survey and a study questionnaire. ImmuneRACE Cohort 3 recovered participants were defined by two consecutive negative NP/OP PCR tests, healthcare professional clearance, or symptom resolution. In the prospective study, whole blood, serum and a nasopharyngeal or oropharyngeal swab were collected from each participant by mobile phlebotomists. Additional blood draws and questionnaires over an approximately 2-month period could optionally be provided by prospective study participants. Before DNA extraction, blood samples from the prospective study were shipped at room temperature or frozen.

This chain joins TRBV28 to TRBJ2-7; matching of 5 bases hints at TRBD1 as the D gene. Sequences were obtained from PBMCs or T cells enriched from blood (not recorded which). The TCR was taken from a man in his fifties or sixties who had recovered from COVID-19. The CDR3: CASTLSGRDSYEQYF. The DNA is TGTGCCAGCACCCTCTCTGGCAGGGACTCCTACGAGCAGTACTTC.